This T cell receptor beta chain was retrieved from a study of blood T cells in healthy people across ages. This CDR3 has 13 residues. Germline V gene lookup returns CDR1 DFQATT and CDR2 SNEGSKA (reference sequence). This clonotype was counted between two and nine times. A second PCR, run for about 6 to 12 cycles, used a sample-barcoded 5' primer plus a J-beta primer mix. TCRdb re-called the 5' RACE reads through MiXCR, storing one row per CDR3 protein. The table records approximately 1,000,000 distinct CDR3 sequences, under 40% of them present only once. Material: blood. This TCR derives from a man younger than 30 in good health. The chain joins TRBV20-1 to TRBJ2-5; 8 bases line up with TRBD1. The J call may be incorrect, as the DNA end agrees better with TRBJ2-7. CDR3 DNA sequence: TGCAGTGCTTCTGGACAGGGCCCCCACGAGCAGTACTTC. The encoded protein is CSASGQGPHEQYF.